A single sample gave rise to the 10 T cell receptor beta chains below, sequenced in a study of T cell responses to AZD1222 COVID-19 vaccine. The repertoire was sequenced with immunoSEQ multiplex PCR; TCRdb's copy has only in-frame clones and lacks some. The sample consists of 120,000 or so clones, around 86% of them appearing once. Sequenced here: peripheral blood, sampled on day 0 of AZD1222 vaccination. These TCRs come from an adult in good health.

This sequence joins TRBV9 and TRBJ2-1; 11 nucleotides line up with TRBD1. Trimming took 0 bases from V and 5 from J; bases not matched to a gene: 4. CDR3 length: 16 residues. Germline CDR1 SGDLS, CDR2 YYNGEE. The CDR3 region is CASSVAPGQGDNEQFF. The CDR3 bases are TGTGCCAGCAGCGTAGCCCCGGGACAGGGGGACAATGAGCAGTTCTTC.

The chain is built from TRBV9 and TRBJ2-7; D unclear. The CDR3 length is 16 residues. Germline CDR1 and CDR2: SGDLS and YYNGEE. Trimming cost V 0 bases and J 3 bases, with 16 bases left between them. The CDR3: CASSVGDRGWDYEQYF. CDR3 DNA: TGTGCCAGCAGCGTAGGGGATAGAGGTTGGGACTACGAGCAGTACTTC.

On this clone itself: Distinct nucleotide sequences in the sample also encode this CDR3. The chain employs TRBV6-2 or TRBV6-3 and TRBJ2-2; 8 bases are a match to TRBD1. V lost 6 bases to trimming and J lost 0 bases; unmatched junction nucleotides: 3. CDR1 and CDR2 from the germline V gene are MNHEY and SVGEGT. The CDR3 consists of 15 residues. CDR3 region: CASSRQGTNTGELFF. DNA of the CDR3: TGTGCCAGCAGCCGACAGGGGACGAACACCGGGGAGCTGTTTTTT.

The CDR3 spells CAISSRDRAYQPQHF. CDR3 DNA: TGTGCCATCAGTTCCCGGGACAGGGCTTACCAGCCCCAGCATTTT. The J gene is TRBJ1-5, the V gene TRBV10-3; 9 nucleotides agree with TRBD1. The CDR3 runs to 15 residues. With 5 bases clipped from V and 7 bases from J, the junction kept 9 bases outside the gene matches. The germline gives CDR1 ENHRY, CDR2 SYGVKD.

This clone was observed a handful of times. This chain uses TRBV14 with TRBJ1-6; 9 bases map to TRBD1. Germline-derived CDR1 and CDR2 are SGHDN and FVKESK. V lost 4 bases to trimming and J lost 13 bases; unmatched junction nucleotides: 5. CDR3 length: 13 amino acids. The CDR3 loop is CASSPFDRGPLHF. CDR3 nucleotides: TGTGCCAGCAGCCCGTTCGACAGGGGGCCCCTCCACTTT. The full variable domain, in which reference TRBV14 and TRBJ1-6 provide the parts outside the CDR3, is EAGVTQFPSHSVIEKGQTVTLRCDPISGHDNLYWYRRVMGKEIKFLLHFVKESKQDESGMPNNRFLAERTGGTYSTLKVQPAELEDSGVYFCASSPFDRGPLHFGNGTRLTVT.

The chain has TRBV11-3 and TRBJ2-3; 10 bases are a match to TRBD2. Germline assignment: CDR1 SGHNT and CDR2 YENEEA. This CDR3 is built from 15 residues. Trimming cost V 5 bases and J 6 bases; bases outside gene matches: 8. This CDR3 reads CASSPSGGAMDTQYF. The CDR3 DNA reads TGTGCCAGCAGCCCGAGCGGGGGGGCCATGGATACGCAGTATTTT.

The J gene is TRBJ2-1, the V gene TRBV15; D is unresolved. V was shortened by 0 bases and J by 6 bases, with 9 bases between the two germline ends. Germline-derived CDR1 and CDR2 are LNHNV and YYDKDF (reference sequence). The CDR3 covers 14 residues. CDR3: CATSRDLYSNEQFF. For the CDR3, the DNA is TGTGCCACCAGCAGAGATCTATACTCCAATGAGCAGTTCTTC.

The CDR3 spells CASSQGSAGGGYEQYF. The CDR3 DNA follows: TGCGCCAGCAGCCAAGGATCAGCGGGGGGTGGTTACGAGCAGTACTTC. V usage is TRBV4-3 and J usage is TRBJ2-7, with TRBD2 matching 9 bases. Per germline, CDR1 LGHNA and CDR2 YSLEER. The CDR3 runs 16 residues. Trimming took 1 base from V and 4 from J; bases not matched to a gene: 8.

The chain joins TRBV4-1 to TRBJ1-1; weak D call: TRBD1 (5 bases). The CDR3 runs to 14 residues. The V gene's germline CDR1 is MGHRA and CDR2 YSYEKL. Trimming shortened V by 3 bases and J by 1 base, and 9 bases separated the two germline ends. The CDR3 here is CASSQQGGNTEAFF. The CDR3 DNA sequence: TGCGCCAGCAGCCAGCAGGGAGGGAACACTGAAGCTTTCTTT.

V is TRBV6-1 and J is TRBJ1-5; D ambiguous. The V and J ends lost 0 bases and 6 bases respectively, with 9 bases between them. Germline CDR1 MNHNS, CDR2 SASEGT. The CDR3 has 14 amino acids. CDR3 residues: CASSEAPIGQPQHF. CDR3 in DNA: TGTGCCAGCAGTGAAGCACCAATAGGTCAGCCCCAGCATTTT.